This is a list of T cell receptor beta chains from one sample in a study of blood T cell repertoires in COVID-19. The table came from immunoSEQ multiplex PCR; TCRdb's copy has only in-frame clones and leaves some out. The table records roughly 500,000 clones, 88% of them present only once. The sequencing sample was made of PBMCs or T cells enriched from blood (not recorded which). The receptors here all came from a woman aged 40-49 years who had recovered from COVID-19. CDR3s include the opening cysteine and the closing phenylalanine or tryptophan. The D gene is left open where the match is weak. The size entry is marked missing in some rows and otherwise reads once, few, many or a size class.

j_call cdr3_length d_call clone_size v_call cdr3_aa cdr3_nt
TRBJ2-5 16 . . TRBV7-9 CASSPWLLTAQETQYF TGTGCCAGCAGCCCGTGGCTACTGACAGCCCAAGAGACCCAGTACTTC
TRBJ1-5 14 . . TRBV29-1 CSVSKGQHNQPQHF TGCAGCGTTTCAAAAGGACAGCATAATCAGCCCCAGCATTTT
TRBJ2-5 15 TRBD2 . TRBV7-2 CASSLVLAGGETQYF TGTGCCAGCAGCTTAGTTCTAGCGGGAGGCGAGACCCAGTACTTC
TRBJ2-1 15 TRBD2 once TRBV5-1 CASSKLAGGLDEQFF TGCGCCAGCAGCAAACTAGCGGGAGGTCTGGATGAGCAGTTCTTC
TRBJ2-7 14 TRBD2 . TRBV10-1 CASSTSGKSYEQYF TGCGCCAGCTCTACTAGCGGGAAATCCTACGAGCAGTACTTC
TRBJ2-4 15 TRBD1 . TRBV7-2 CASSLSGDRKNIQYF TGTGCCAGCAGCTTATCCGGGGACAGGAAAAACATTCAGTACTTC
TRBJ1-3 16 . . TRBV11-2 CASSLGGAYSGNTIYF TGTGCCAGCAGCCTCGGGGGAGCGTACTCTGGAAACACCATATATTTT
TRBJ2-7 15 . . TRBV27 CASSPTRGLTYEQYF TGTGCCAGCAGTCCCACCCGAGGCCTTACCTACGAGCAGTACTTC
TRBJ2-1 16 TRBD2 . TRBV11-2 CASSLGLAGEYNEQFF TGTGCCAGCAGCTTAGGACTAGCGGGAGAGTACAATGAGCAGTTCTTC
TRBJ1-2 13 TRBD1 . TRBV28 CASGLQGVRGYTF TGTGCCAGCGGATTACAGGGGGTCAGGGGCTACACCTTC
TRBJ1-2 13 . . TRBV3-1/TRBV3-2 CASSQGEGRGYTF TGTGCCAGCAGCCAAGGGGAGGGCAGGGGCTACACCTTC
TRBJ1-2 16 TRBD1 . TRBV27 CASRLAGTGSGYGYTF TGTGCCAGCAGGCTAGCCGGGACAGGGTCAGGCTATGGCTACACCTTC
TRBJ2-3 14 . . TRBV5-6 CASSPAGGTDTQYF TGTGCCAGCAGCCCTGCTGGAGGAACGGATACGCAGTATTTT
TRBJ2-7 14 TRBD2 . TRBV14 CASSRAGGVSEQYF TGTGCCAGCAGTCGAGCGGGAGGGGTGAGTGAGCAGTACTTC
TRBJ2-2 17 TRBD2 few TRBV3-1/TRBV3-2 CASSQGGLAERAGELFF TGTGCCAGCAGCCAAGGTGGTCTAGCGGAGAGGGCCGGGGAGCTGTTTTTT
TRBJ1-5 13 . . TRBV27 CASSLTDNQPQHF TGTGCCAGCAGTTTGACAGACAATCAGCCCCAGCATTTT
TRBJ2-7 18 . . TRBV21-1 CASSKGWRTSSFVVEQYF TGTGCCAGCAGCAAAGGTTGGAGGACTAGCAGCTTTGTGGTAGAGCAGTACTTC
TRBJ1-2 14 TRBD1 . TRBV6-4 CASSKEQGRPGYTF TGTGCCAGCAGTAAGGAACAGGGGAGGCCAGGCTACACCTTC
TRBJ1-6 13 . . TRBV10-3 CAISVREGAPLHF TGTGCCATCAGTGTTAGGGAGGGAGCCCCCCTCCACTTT
TRBJ1-1 13 . few TRBV2 CASMKGVSTEAFF TGTGCCAGCATGAAGGGGGTGAGCACTGAAGCTTTCTTT
TRBJ1-4 13 TRBD1 . TRBV12-3/TRBV12-4 CASRQGAGEKLFF TGTGCCAGCAGACAGGGGGCTGGAGAAAAACTGTTTTTT
TRBJ2-3 18 TRBD2 . TRBV5-4 CASSRPGGGFGHTDTQYF TGTGCCAGCAGCCGTCCGGGGGGAGGTTTCGGCCACACAGATACGCAGTATTTT
TRBJ1-2 16 . . TRBV5-4 CASSLSPGGRNYGYTF TGTGCCAGCAGCTTGTCACCAGGAGGTAGGAACTATGGCTACACCTTC
TRBJ1-5 14 . few TRBV6-1 CASSDNRVSQPQHF TGTGCCAGCAGTGATAACAGGGTGAGTCAGCCCCAGCATTTT
TRBJ2-5 15 . . TRBV24-1 CATSEQGLSGETQYF TGTGCCACCAGTGAACAGGGGCTCAGCGGGGAGACCCAGTACTTC
TRBJ2-3 13 . . TRBV5-1 CASSRQTPDTQYF TGCGCCAGCAGTCGACAGACACCGGATACGCAGTATTTT
TRBJ1-5 14 . . TRBV5-8 CASSLAGARQPQHF TGTGCCAGCAGCTTGGCAGGGGCTCGGCAGCCCCAGCATTTT
TRBJ1-1 13 . once TRBV11-2 CASRPRSNTEAFF TGTGCCAGCAGGCCCAGATCGAACACTGAAGCTTTCTTT
TRBJ1-5 12 . . TRBV6-6 CASSYGGEPQHF TGTGCCAGCAGTTACGGAGGGGAGCCCCAGCATTTT
TRBJ1-3 16 TRBD1 . TRBV2 CASLRGGTYSGNTIYF TGTGCCAGCCTTAGAGGGGGCACCTACTCTGGAAACACCATATATTTT
TRBJ1-2 14 TRBD1 . TRBV4-3 CASSQGETGRRYTF TGCGCCAGCAGCCAAGGGGAGACAGGGAGGCGCTACACCTTC
TRBJ1-5 14 . few TRBV6-5 CASRKQDRGQPQHF TGTGCCAGCAGAAAACAGGATAGGGGCCAGCCCCAGCATTTT
TRBJ2-7 16 TRBD2 once TRBV4-1 CASSQPQASGNYEQYF TGCGCCAGCAGCCAACCCCAGGCAAGCGGGAACTACGAGCAGTACTTC
TRBJ1-2 15 . . TRBV4-2 CASSHPGPETYGYTF TGTGCCAGCAGCCACCCTGGGCCAGAGACATATGGCTACACCTTC
TRBJ1-3 16 . . TRBV4-3 CASSQDRASIGNTIYF TGCGCCAGCAGCCAAGACAGGGCCTCAATCGGAAACACCATATATTTT
TRBJ1-1 14 TRBD1 . TRBV9 CASRGSDRGLGAFF TGTGCCAGCAGGGGGAGTGACAGGGGTTTGGGAGCTTTCTTT
TRBJ2-7 13 TRBD1 . TRBV15 CATARDRYYEQYF TGTGCCACCGCCCGGGACAGATACTACGAGCAGTACTTC
TRBJ2-1 17 . . TRBV29-1 CSVDPPGERRVGNEQFF TGCAGCGTTGATCCGCCCGGCGAGCGGCGTGTAGGCAATGAGCAGTTCTTC
TRBJ2-7 15 TRBD2 . TRBV3-1/TRBV3-2 CASSPGTSGCDEQYF TGTGCCAGCAGCCCGGGGACTAGTGGGTGCGACGAGCAGTACTTC
TRBJ1-1 14 . . TRBV9 CASSNEIGGTEAFF TGTGCCAGCAGCAACGAAATAGGCGGCACTGAAGCTTTCTTT
TRBJ2-1 16 TRBD2 once TRBV11-3 CASSSKRVAGGNEQFF TGTGCCAGCAGCTCTAAGCGTGTAGCGGGGGGTAATGAGCAGTTCTTC
TRBJ2-2 15 TRBD2 . TRBV10-3 CAISESAGRAGELFF TGTGCCATCAGTGAGTCGGCAGGGAGGGCCGGGGAGCTGTTTTTT
TRBJ2-3 15 TRBD1 . TRBV18 CASSLKQGLGDTQYF TGTGCCAGCTCACTAAAACAGGGGCTGGGAGATACGCAGTATTTT
TRBJ1-2 16 . . TRBV27 CASREIGTRGVYGYTF TGTGCCAGCAGAGAAATTGGAACAAGGGGTGTCTACGGCTACACCTTC
TRBJ2-7 15 TRBD2 . TRBV2 CASSESRTRGYEQYF TGTGCCAGCAGTGAATCGCGGACTAGGGGTTACGAGCAGTACTTC
TRBJ1-4 18 TRBD1 . TRBV4-3 CASSQERVGQGSNEKLFF TGCGCCAGCAGCCAAGAGAGAGTGGGACAGGGAAGCAATGAAAAACTGTTTTTT
TRBJ1-2 13 . . TRBV29-1 CSVGPDRSVGYTF TGCAGCGTTGGCCCCGACAGGTCGGTTGGCTACACCTTC
TRBJ2-7 14 TRBD2 . TRBV6-2/TRBV6-3 CASSYWTSLYEQYF TGTGCCAGCAGTTACTGGACTAGCTTGTACGAGCAGTACTTC
TRBJ1-3 15 . . TRBV18 CASSPAIESGNTIYF TGTGCCAGCTCACCCGCAATTGAGTCTGGAAACACCATATATTTT
TRBJ1-2 15 TRBD1 . TRBV7-2 CASSATGGTQNGYTF TGTGCCAGCAGTGCGACAGGGGGCACCCAGAATGGCTACACCTTC
TRBJ2-3 15 TRBD2 . TRBV19 CASSIALAAVDTQYF TGTGCCAGTAGTATAGCGCTAGCGGCGGTTGATACGCAGTATTTT
TRBJ1-4 15 . . TRBV10-3 CAISGGERTNEKLFF TGTGCCATCAGTGGGGGAGAGAGAACTAATGAAAAACTGTTTTTT
TRBJ1-3 15 TRBD1 . TRBV6-5 CASSPRGQDGNTIYF TGTGCCAGCTCGCCGAGGGGACAGGACGGAAACACCATATATTTT
TRBJ2-7 14 TRBD1 . TRBV2 CASGDRGEPYEQYF TGTGCCAGCGGAGACAGGGGGGAACCATACGAGCAGTACTTC
TRBJ1-1 14 TRBD1 . TRBV13 CASSDVGGYNEAFF TGTGCCAGCAGCGATGTAGGGGGCTATAATGAAGCTTTCTTT